A selection of T cell receptor beta chains follows, all from one sample in a study of blood T cell repertoires in COVID-19. The assay was immunoSEQ multiplex PCR, and TCRdb's table has in-frame clones only and misses some. Of approximately 270,000 clones in the sample, over 85% were seen once. Sequenced: PBMCs or T cells enriched from blood (not recorded which). These receptors were taken from a woman in her sixties or seventies who had recovered from COVID-19. Both conserved end residues are part of each CDR3. The D gene is left open where the match is weak. Where a row states a size, it is once, few, many or the class of an expanded clone; other rows omit it.

abundance,j_gene,v_gene,d_gene,CDR3aa,CDR3nt
-,TRBJ2-7,TRBV28,-,CASSLSGISSYEQYF,TGTGCCAGCAGTTTATCGGGGATAAGCTCCTACGAGCAGTACTTC
-,TRBJ2-1,TRBV7-9,TRBD2,CASSSPSSGRPNEQFF,TGTGCCAGCAGCTCACCCTCTAGCGGAAGGCCGAATGAGCAGTTCTTC
-,TRBJ2-7,TRBV4-2,-,CASSQDEGGFYEQYF,TGTGCCAGCAGCCAAGACGAGGGTGGATTTTACGAGCAGTACTTC
-,TRBJ2-1,TRBV7-2,-,CASSPASGDYNEQFF,TGTGCCAGCAGCCCAGCCAGCGGAGACTACAATGAGCAGTTCTTC
-,TRBJ1-1,TRBV5-1,-,CASSLEQNTEAFF,TGCGCCAGCAGCTTGGAACAAAACACTGAAGCTTTCTTT
-,TRBJ2-7,TRBV11-3,TRBD2,CASSFKRELNEQYF,TGTGCCAGCAGCTTTAAGCGGGAGCTCAACGAGCAGTACTTC
-,TRBJ1-4,TRBV6-5,-,CASSDWSLRKLFF,TGTGCCAGCAGCGACTGGAGCCTTCGAAAACTGTTTTTT
once,TRBJ2-5,TRBV6-4,TRBD2,CASRLAGGPRGETQYF,TGTGCCAGCAGACTAGCGGGAGGCCCGAGGGGAGAGACCCAGTACTTC
few,TRBJ2-4,TRBV3-1/TRBV3-2,-,CASSSSGNIQYF,TGTGCCAGCTCCAGCTCGGGAAACATTCAGTACTTC
-,TRBJ2-5,TRBV5-1,TRBD2,CASRGGPGGQETQYF,TGCGCCAGCAGAGGAGGGCCGGGGGGCCAAGAGACCCAGTACTTC
once,TRBJ2-3,TRBV7-2,TRBD2,CASRRRPTSGRVDTQYF,TGTGCCAGCAGACGCCGCCCCACTAGCGGGAGGGTAGATACGCAGTATTTT
-,TRBJ2-1,TRBV9,-,CASSVGNSYNEQFF,TGTGCCAGCAGCGTCGGGAACTCCTACAATGAGCAGTTCTTC
-,TRBJ1-6,TRBV18,-,CASSPASQAVNSPLHF,TGTGCCAGCTCACCAGCTTCACAGGCGGTAAATTCACCCCTCCACTTT
-,TRBJ2-2,TRBV18,-,CASSLGTPDTGELFF,TGTGCCAGCTCCCTCGGGACACCCGACACCGGGGAGCTGTTTTTT
-,TRBJ2-2,TRBV7-6,TRBD2,CASSLGRGLAGWTGELFF,TGTGCCAGCAGCTTAGGGAGGGGACTAGCGGGCTGGACCGGGGAGCTGTTTTTT
-,TRBJ1-1,TRBV7-3,-,CASAYGMNTEAFF,TGTGCCAGCGCGTACGGGATGAACACTGAAGCTTTCTTT
once,TRBJ1-6,TRBV27,TRBD1,CASSQQGSNSPLHF,TGTGCCAGCAGTCAACAGGGGTCTAATTCACCCCTCCACTTT